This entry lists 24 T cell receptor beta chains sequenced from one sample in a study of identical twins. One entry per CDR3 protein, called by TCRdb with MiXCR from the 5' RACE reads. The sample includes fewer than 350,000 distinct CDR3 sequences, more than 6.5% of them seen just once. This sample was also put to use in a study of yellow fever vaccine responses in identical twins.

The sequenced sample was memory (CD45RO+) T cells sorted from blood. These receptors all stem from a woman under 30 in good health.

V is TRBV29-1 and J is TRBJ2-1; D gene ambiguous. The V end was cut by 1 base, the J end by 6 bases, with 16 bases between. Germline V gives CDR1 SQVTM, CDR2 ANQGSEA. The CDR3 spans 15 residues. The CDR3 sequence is CSVEAPQPGSNEQFF. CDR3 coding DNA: TGCAGCGTTGAAGCCCCCCAGCCGGGCTCCAATGAGCAGTTCTTC.

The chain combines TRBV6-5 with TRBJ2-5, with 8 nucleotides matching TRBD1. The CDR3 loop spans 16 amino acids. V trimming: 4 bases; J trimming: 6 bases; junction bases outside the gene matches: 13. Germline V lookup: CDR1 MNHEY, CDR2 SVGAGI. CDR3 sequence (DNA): TGTGCCAGCAGTTTCTCAGGGGGCGCGGGTTCGAAGACCCAGTACTTC. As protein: CASSFSGGAGSKTQYF.

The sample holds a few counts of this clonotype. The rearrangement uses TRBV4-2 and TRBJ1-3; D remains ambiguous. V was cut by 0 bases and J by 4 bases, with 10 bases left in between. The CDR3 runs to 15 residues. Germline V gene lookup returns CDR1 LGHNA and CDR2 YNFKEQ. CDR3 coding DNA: TGTGCCAGCAGCCAAGATCTCGCGGAAGGAAACACCATATATTTT. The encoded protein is CASSQDLAEGNTIYF.

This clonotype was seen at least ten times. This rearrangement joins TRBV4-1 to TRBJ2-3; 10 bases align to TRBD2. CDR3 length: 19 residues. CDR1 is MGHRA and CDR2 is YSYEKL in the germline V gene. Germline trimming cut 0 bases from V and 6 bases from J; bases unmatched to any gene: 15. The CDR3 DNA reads TGCGCCAGCAGCCAAGATCTGCGGGAATTAGCGGGGGGCATGGATACGCAGTATTTT. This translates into CASSQDLRELAGGMDTQYF.

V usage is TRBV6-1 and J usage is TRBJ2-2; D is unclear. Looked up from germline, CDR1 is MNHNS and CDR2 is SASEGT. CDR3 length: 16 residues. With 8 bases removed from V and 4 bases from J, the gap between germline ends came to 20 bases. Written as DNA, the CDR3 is TGTGCCAGCGCCGACGGCCTTATCCCGGGCACCGGGGAGCTGTTTTTT. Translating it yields CASADGLIPGTGELFF.

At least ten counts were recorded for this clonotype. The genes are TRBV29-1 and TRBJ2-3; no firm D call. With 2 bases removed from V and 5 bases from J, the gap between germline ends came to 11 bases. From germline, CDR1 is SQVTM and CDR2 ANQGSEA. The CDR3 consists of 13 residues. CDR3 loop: CSVEPGLIDTQYF. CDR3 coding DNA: TGCAGCGTTGAACCGGGTTTGATAGATACGCAGTATTTT.

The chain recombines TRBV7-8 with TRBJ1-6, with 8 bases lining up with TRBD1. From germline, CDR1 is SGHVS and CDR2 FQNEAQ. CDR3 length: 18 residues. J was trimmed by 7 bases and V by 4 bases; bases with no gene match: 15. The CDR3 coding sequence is TGTGCCAGCAGCTCCACCGCGGCCTTTACAGGGGGGAATTCACCCCTCCACTTT. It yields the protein CASSSTAAFTGGNSPLHF.

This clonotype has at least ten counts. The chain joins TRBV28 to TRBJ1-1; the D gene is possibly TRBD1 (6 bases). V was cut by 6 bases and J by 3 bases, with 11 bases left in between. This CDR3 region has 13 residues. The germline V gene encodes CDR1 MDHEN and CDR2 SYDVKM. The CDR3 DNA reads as TGTGCCAGCAGCCCGCAGGGGTACACTGAAGCTTTCTTT. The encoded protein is CASSPQGYTEAFF.

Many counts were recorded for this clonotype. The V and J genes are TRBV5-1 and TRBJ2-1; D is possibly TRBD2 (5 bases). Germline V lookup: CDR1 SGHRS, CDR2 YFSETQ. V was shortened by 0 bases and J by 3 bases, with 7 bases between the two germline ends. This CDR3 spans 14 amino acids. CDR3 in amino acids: CASSLVAGYNEQFF. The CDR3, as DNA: TGCGCCAGCAGCTTGGTGGCGGGCTACAATGAGCAGTTCTTC. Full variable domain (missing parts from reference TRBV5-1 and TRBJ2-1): KAGVTQTPRYLIKTRGQQVTLSCSPISGHRSVSWYQQTPGQGLQFLFEYFSETQRNKGNFPGRFSGRQFSNSRSEMNVSTLELGDSALYLCASSLVAGYNEQFFGPGTRLTVL.

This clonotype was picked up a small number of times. In DNA form, the CDR3 reads TGCGCCAGCAGCTTGGCCGGGGGCGTCGACTACAATGAGCAGTTCTTC. The encoded protein is CASSLAGGVDYNEQFF. The chain is built from TRBV5-1 and TRBJ2-1, with D perhaps matching TRBD1 or TRBD2 (6 bases each). The germline gives CDR1 SGHRS, CDR2 YFSETQ. Trimming took 0 bases from V and 3 from J, leaving 13 bases between them. The CDR3 contains 16 residues.

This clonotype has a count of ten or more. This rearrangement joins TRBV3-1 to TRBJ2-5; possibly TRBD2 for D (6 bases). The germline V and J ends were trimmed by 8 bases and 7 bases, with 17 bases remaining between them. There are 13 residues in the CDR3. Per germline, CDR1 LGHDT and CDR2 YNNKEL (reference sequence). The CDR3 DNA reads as TGTGCCAGCTACATGGGAGGAGCGGGGACCCAGTACTTC. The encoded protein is CASYMGGAGTQYF.

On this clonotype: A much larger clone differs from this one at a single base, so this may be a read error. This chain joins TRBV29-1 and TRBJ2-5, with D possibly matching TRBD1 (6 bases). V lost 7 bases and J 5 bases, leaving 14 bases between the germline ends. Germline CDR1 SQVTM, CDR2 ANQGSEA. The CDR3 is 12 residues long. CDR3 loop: CSAVWGRETQYF. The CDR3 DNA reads TGCAGCGCTGTTTGGGGGCGGGAGACCCAGTACTTC.

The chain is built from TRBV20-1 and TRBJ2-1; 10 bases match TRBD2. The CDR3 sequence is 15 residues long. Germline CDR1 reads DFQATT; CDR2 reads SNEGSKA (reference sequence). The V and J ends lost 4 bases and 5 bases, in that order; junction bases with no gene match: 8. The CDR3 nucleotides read TGCAGTGCTACCGTCGGACTAGCGGCCGACAATGAGCAGTTCTTC. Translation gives CSATVGLAADNEQFF.

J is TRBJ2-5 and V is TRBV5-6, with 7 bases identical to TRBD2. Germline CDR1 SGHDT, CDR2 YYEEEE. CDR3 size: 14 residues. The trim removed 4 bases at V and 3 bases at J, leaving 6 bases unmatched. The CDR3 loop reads CASSPPSGKETQYF. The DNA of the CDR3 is TGTGCCAGCAGCCCACCTAGCGGAAAAGAGACCCAGTACTTC.

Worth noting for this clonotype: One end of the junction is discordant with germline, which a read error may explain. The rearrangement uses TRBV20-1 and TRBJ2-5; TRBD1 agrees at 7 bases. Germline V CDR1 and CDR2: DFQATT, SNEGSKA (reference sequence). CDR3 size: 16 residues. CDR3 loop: CCARGDRTGMQETQYF. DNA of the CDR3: TGCTGTGCTAGAGGTGATCGGACAGGAATGCAAGAGACCCAGTACTTC.

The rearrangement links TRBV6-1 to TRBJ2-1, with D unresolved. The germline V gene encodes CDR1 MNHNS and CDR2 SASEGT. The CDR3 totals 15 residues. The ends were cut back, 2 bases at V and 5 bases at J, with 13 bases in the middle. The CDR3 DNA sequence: TGTGCCAGCAGTGAACGGGCAGCCTTACACAATGAGCAGTTCTTC. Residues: CASSERAALHNEQFF.

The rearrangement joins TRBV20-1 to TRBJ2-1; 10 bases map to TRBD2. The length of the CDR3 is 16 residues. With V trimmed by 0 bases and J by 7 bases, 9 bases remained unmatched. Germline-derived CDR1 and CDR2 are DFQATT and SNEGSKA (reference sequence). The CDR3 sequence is CSARDLSGGAWNEQFF. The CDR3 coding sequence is TGCAGTGCTAGAGATTTGAGCGGGGGGGCCTGGAATGAGCAGTTCTTC.

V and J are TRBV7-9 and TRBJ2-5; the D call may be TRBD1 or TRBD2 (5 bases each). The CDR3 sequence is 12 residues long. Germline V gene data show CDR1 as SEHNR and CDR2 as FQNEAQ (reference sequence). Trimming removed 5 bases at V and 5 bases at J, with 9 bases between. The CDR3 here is CASSDRGETQYF. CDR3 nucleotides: TGTGCCAGCAGCGACCGGGGCGAGACCCAGTACTTC.

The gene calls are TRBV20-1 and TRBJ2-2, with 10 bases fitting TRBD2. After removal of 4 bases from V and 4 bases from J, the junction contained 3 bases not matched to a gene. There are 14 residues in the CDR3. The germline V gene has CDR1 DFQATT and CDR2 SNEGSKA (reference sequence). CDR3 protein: CSATSGGPTGELFF. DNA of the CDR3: TGCAGTGCTACTAGCGGGGGCCCCACCGGGGAGCTGTTTTTT.

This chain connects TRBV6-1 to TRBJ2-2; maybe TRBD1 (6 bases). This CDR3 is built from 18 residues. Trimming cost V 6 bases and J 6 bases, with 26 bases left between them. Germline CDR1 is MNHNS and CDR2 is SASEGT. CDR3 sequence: CASSVDRISGKMAGELFF. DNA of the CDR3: TGTGCCAGCAGCGTAGACAGGATCTCGGGAAAAATGGCCGGGGAGCTGTTTTTT.

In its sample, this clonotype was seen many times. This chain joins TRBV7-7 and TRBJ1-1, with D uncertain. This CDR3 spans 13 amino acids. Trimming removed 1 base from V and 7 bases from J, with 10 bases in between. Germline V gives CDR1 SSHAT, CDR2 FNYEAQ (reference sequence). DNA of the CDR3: TGTGCCAGCAGCTTAGTTTTGGGAAGTGAAGCTTTCTTT. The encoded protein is CASSLVLGSEAFF.

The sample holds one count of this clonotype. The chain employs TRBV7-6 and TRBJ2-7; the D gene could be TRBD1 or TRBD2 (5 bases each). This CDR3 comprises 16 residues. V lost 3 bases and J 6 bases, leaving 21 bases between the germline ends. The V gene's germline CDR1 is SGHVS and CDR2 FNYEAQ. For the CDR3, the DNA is TGTGCCAGCAGCTTCGGTATCGGCAGGGAGAAGGCCGAGCAGTACTTC. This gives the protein CASSFGIGREKAEQYF.

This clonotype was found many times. The CDR3 nucleotides are TGTGCCAGCAGCCAGAGGGCAGGGGTCACAGATACGCAGTATTTT. It translates to CASSQRAGVTDTQYF. This chain links TRBV14 with TRBJ2-3; a weak D match, TRBD1 (6 bases). CDR1 is SGHDN and CDR2 is FVKESK in the germline V gene. V was pared by 3 bases and J by 2 bases, with 12 bases between. The CDR3 runs to 15 residues.

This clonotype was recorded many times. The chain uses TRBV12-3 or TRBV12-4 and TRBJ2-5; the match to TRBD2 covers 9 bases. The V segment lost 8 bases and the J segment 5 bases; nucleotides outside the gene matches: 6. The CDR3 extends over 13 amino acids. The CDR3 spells CASAGGPPETQYF. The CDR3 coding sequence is TGTGCCAGCGCGGGAGGGCCTCCCGAGACCCAGTACTTC.